This is a list of T cell receptor beta chains from one sample in a study of T cell repertoires in cytomegalovirus infection. One entry per CDR3 protein results from TCRdb running MiXCR on the reads. The sample has around 250,000 distinct CDR3 sequences, over 15% seen once; the top ten hold around 47%. The sample comprised CD8+ T cells from PBMCs. The receptors stem from a human donor in good health (CMV status not recorded). Some clones in this sample may be carry-over from other donors' samples. The CDR3 runs from the conserved cysteine through the conserved F or W. The D gene is left open where the match is weak. A row's size may be missing; if present it is once, few, many or a size class.

len,d_gene,j_gene,v_gene,abundance,CDR3nt,CDR3aa
13,-,TRBJ1-5,TRBV7-8,many,TGTGCCAGCAGCTTGGGGACGGTACAGCCCCAGCATTTT,CASSLGTVQPQHF
12,-,TRBJ2-2,TRBV7-6,many,TGTGCCAGCAGCCTCCGACCCGGGGAGCTGTTTTTT,CASSLRPGELFF
16,-,TRBJ1-4,TRBV5-5,-,TGTGCCAGCAGCTCGGACAGCAACGAGGATTACGAAAAACTGTTTTTT,CASSSDSNEDYEKLFF
14,-,TRBJ1-4,TRBV12-3/TRBV12-4,many,TGTGCCAGCAGTTTAGCCGACGAGCAGGAAAAACTGTTTTTT,CASSLADEQEKLFF
12,-,TRBJ2-7,TRBV20-1,-,TGCAGTGCTAGGGGACAATTCTACGAGCAGTACTTC,CSARGQFYEQYF
14,TRBD1,TRBJ2-3,TRBV12-3/TRBV12-4,once,TGTGCCAGCAACGGACAGGGGAGGACAGATACGCAGTATTTT,CASNGQGRTDTQYF
14,-,TRBJ2-7,TRBV5-6,-,TGTGCCAGCAGCTTGGGAGGGAACCCCTACGAGCAGTACTTC,CASSLGGNPYEQYF
18,TRBD1,TRBJ1-1,TRBV7-6,-,TGTGCCAGCAGCCTCACATACAGGGGCCCCCACTTGAACACTGAAGCTTTCTTT,CASSLTYRGPHLNTEAFF
14,TRBD2,TRBJ2-7,TRBV7-9,many,TGTGCCAGCAGTCGGGACTACCTCCTGGGGGAGCAGTACTTC,CASSRDYLLGEQYF
15,-,TRBJ1-5,TRBV6-5,many,TGTGCCAGCAGTTACTCGGTCACAGGAAATCAGCCCCAGCATTTT,CASSYSVTGNQPQHF
15,TRBD1,TRBJ1-1,TRBV7-3,few,TGTGCCAGCAGCTTAACAGGGGGCAGACACACTGAAGCTTTCTTT,CASSLTGGRHTEAFF
16,-,TRBJ2-7,TRBV7-6,many,TGTGCCAGCAGTCTCGACCTCGGGTCCCTCGGGTACGAGCAGTACTTC,CASSLDLGSLGYEQYF
15,-,TRBJ1-4,TRBV6-2/TRBV6-3,-,TGTGCCAGCAGTAGGGGCCCGGCAACTAATGAAAAACTGTTTTTT,CASSRGPATNEKLFF
16,-,TRBJ1-5,TRBV4-1,many,TGCGCCAGCAGCCAAGAACCGGGCCCTAGCAATCAGCCCCAGCATTTT,CASSQEPGPSNQPQHF
13,-,TRBJ1-2,TRBV29-1,few,TGCAGCGTTGATAGGGGCAATAACTATGGCTACACCTTC,CSVDRGNNYGYTF
16,-,TRBJ2-7,TRBV4-1,many,TGCGCCAGCAGCCAAGATCAAACCAGGGGCACCTACGAGCAGTACTTC,CASSQDQTRGTYEQYF
15,-,TRBJ1-1,TRBV20-1,many,TGCAGTGCTAGACCAATCGGAGATATGAACACTGAAGCTTTCTTT,CSARPIGDMNTEAFF
14,-,TRBJ2-5,TRBV6-1,-,TGTGCCAGCAGTGAAGATCCAGGTAGAGAGACCCAGTACTTC,CASSEDPGRETQYF
17,TRBD1,TRBJ2-1,TRBV12-3/TRBV12-4,many,TGTGCCAGCAGTTTGGGTCCCGCCGGGACAGGGGGCGATGAGCAGTTCTTC,CASSLGPAGTGGDEQFF
16,-,TRBJ2-2,TRBV2,-,TGTGCCAGCACCGGGTCGGGCTATCTGAACACCGGGGAGCTGTTTTTT,CASTGSGYLNTGELFF
14,-,TRBJ2-7,TRBV27,few,TGTGCCAGCAGTTTATCCGACGGAGTCTACGAGCAGTACTTC,CASSLSDGVYEQYF
12,-,TRBJ1-1,TRBV6-1,many,TGTGCCAGCAGGGCAGGGAACACTGAAGCTTTCTTT,CASRAGNTEAFF
14,-,TRBJ1-5,TRBV5-1,many,TGCGCCAGCAGCTTGAATGCTGGCAATCAGCCCCAGCATTTT,CASSLNAGNQPQHF
15,-,TRBJ2-5,TRBV5-5,-,TGTGCCAGCAGCCCGGATTTCAGAGGAGGAGAGACCCAGTACTTC,CASSPDFRGGETQYF
14,TRBD1,TRBJ2-7,TRBV5-6,-,TGTGCCAGCAGTTTGACGGACAGGGGGGTAGAGCAGTACTTC,CASSLTDRGVEQYF
16,TRBD1,TRBJ1-5,TRBV5-6,-,TGTGCCAGCAGCATCGGACAGGGCGATAGCAATCAGCCCCAGCATTTT,CASSIGQGDSNQPQHF
15,-,TRBJ2-5,TRBV7-8,-,TGTGCCAGCGGCTTGGTCGTTCCTAGCAAAGAGACCCAGTACTTC,CASGLVVPSKETQYF
15,-,TRBJ2-1,TRBV6-5,few,TGTGCCAGCAGTTACTCGAACAGTATGACCAATGAGCAGTTCTTC,CASSYSNSMTNEQFF
13,-,TRBJ1-5,TRBV6-4,few,TGTGCCAGCAGTGACTTTTTGGGTCAGCCCCAGCATTTT,CASSDFLGQPQHF
15,-,TRBJ1-1,TRBV12-5,-,TGTGCTAGTGGTTCAGTCTGGACCACAAACACTGAAGCTTTCTTT,CASGSVWTTNTEAFF
15,-,TRBJ1-1,TRBV6-5,-,TGTGCCAGCAGTTACTCGAGGTCGCGGTCGACTGAAGCTTTATTT,CASSYSRSRSTEALF
20,TRBD2,TRBJ2-1,TRBV29-1,-,TGCAGCGTTGGTTTCTGGGTGGGGACTAGCGGGGGGCCCGAGAACAATGAGCAGTTCTTC,CSVGFWVGTSGGPENNEQFF
16,-,TRBJ2-1,TRBV7-6,many,TGTGCCAGCAGCGGACCCAGAGAAGGGTTGATTAATGAGCAGTTCTTC,CASSGPREGLINEQFF
14,-,TRBJ2-2,TRBV19,few,TGTGCCAGTAGTCTCCGGATCTACACCGGGGAGCTGTTTTTT,CASSLRIYTGELFF
18,TRBD1,TRBJ2-1,TRBV27,-,TGTGCCAGCAGTCCGACAGGGGGCGGGTTTTTATTGAGCAATGAGCAGTTCTTC,CASSPTGGGFLLSNEQFF
16,TRBD1,TRBJ2-7,TRBV7-6,many,TGTGCCAGCAGCTTAGGTGCAGGGGGCATAAGCTACGAGCAGTACTTC,CASSLGAGGISYEQYF
16,TRBD1,TRBJ2-2,TRBV15,-,TGTGCCACCAGCAGACGGACAGGGTCGAACACCGGGGAGCTGTTTTTT,CATSRRTGSNTGELFF
15,TRBD1,TRBJ1-1,TRBV7-9,many,TGTGCCAGCAGCCCTGACAGGGGGCGAGACACTGAAGCTTTCTTT,CASSPDRGRDTEAFF
17,TRBD2,TRBJ2-7,TRBV20-1,-,TGCAGTGCTAGAGATGGGACTAGCGGCACGAAAACCTACGAGCAGTACTTC,CSARDGTSGTKTYEQYF
15,-,TRBJ1-1,TRBV2,-,TGTGCCAGCAGTGAGGCCGGGACGTATAACACTGAAGCTTTCTTT,CASSEAGTYNTEAFF
13,-,TRBJ1-4,TRBV6-2/TRBV6-3,-,TGTGCCAGCACCCTCGGGAGTAATGAAAAACTGTTTTTT,CASTLGSNEKLFF
17,TRBD2,TRBJ2-7,TRBV7-8,many,TGTGCCAGCAGCCAAACCCGTGCGGGAGGGTACATCTACGAGCAGTACTTC,CASSQTRAGGYIYEQYF
16,-,TRBJ1-2,TRBV7-9,many,TGTGCCAGCAGCTTAGTGGCGGCGGGAGGAGTCTATGGCTACACCTTC,CASSLVAAGGVYGYTF
15,-,TRBJ2-1,TRBV6-5,many,TGTGCCAGCAGTTACACCCCTGGAGAAAACAATGAGCAGTTCTTC,CASSYTPGENNEQFF
15,-,TRBJ2-1,TRBV28,few,TGTGCCAGCAGTTTATTCGTACAGGGGGGGAATGAGCAGTTCTTC,CASSLFVQGGNEQFF
17,TRBD1,TRBJ2-2,TRBV5-1,once,TGCGCCAGCAGCCCCACCGGGACAGGGTCGAACACCGGGGAGCTGTTTTTT,CASSPTGTGSNTGELFF
18,TRBD1,TRBJ1-6,TRBV12-5,-,TGTGCTAGTGGTTTGGTACTCGGACAGGGACGGGAGAATTCACCCCTCCACTTT,CASGLVLGQGRENSPLHF
14,TRBD2,TRBJ2-7,TRBV5-6,few,TGTGCCAGCAGCCCGCGGGAGGGGGCCCACGAGCAGTACTTC,CASSPREGAHEQYF
13,-,TRBJ2-7,TRBV4-3,many,TGCGCCAGCAGCCAAGATCGCGCAGGCGAGCAGTACTTC,CASSQDRAGEQYF
15,-,TRBJ1-5,TRBV19,few,TGTGCCAGTAGTAGTACGGCTACCGAAAATCAGCCCCAGCATTTT,CASSSTATENQPQHF